The rows below give T cell receptor beta chains drawn from one sample of a study of control samples from healthy donors and cancer patients. TCRdb's table, derived via immunoSEQ multiplex PCR, lists solely in-frame clones and lacks some. The table includes about 80,000 clones, 75% to 95% detected once. The sequenced sample was blood. These receptors were taken from a man aged 50 or older in good health. CDR3s include the opening cysteine and the closing phenylalanine or tryptophan. The D gene is left open where the match is weak.

>TRBJ1-1|TRBV7-9|.
TGTGCCAGCAGCTCCTCGGGCGGGACCGATGCTTTCTTT
CASSSSGGTDAFF
>TRBJ1-5|TRBV24-1|TRBD1
TGTGCCACCAGTGATTTTACAGGGGGCCAGCCCCAGCATTTT
CATSDFTGGQPQHF
>TRBJ1-1|TRBV30|.
TGTGCCTGGAGTGAGAGGCATGAAGCTTTCTTT
CAWSERHEAFF
>TRBJ1-1|TRBV7-2|.
TGTGCCAGCAGCGGACGCGGGTACACTGAAGCTTTCTTT
CASSGRGYTEAFF
>TRBJ2-7|TRBV2|.
TGTGCCAGCCTCGCTCAGGGGTGGTACGAGCAGTACTTC
CASLAQGWYEQYF
>TRBJ1-6|TRBV11-2|.
TGTGCCAGCAGCTCCGGTAATTCACCCCTCCACTTT
CASSSGNSPLHF
>TRBJ1-3|TRBV6-4|.
TGTGCCAGCCTAGATTCCCCGGGAAACACCATATATTTT
CASLDSPGNTIYF
>TRBJ2-1|TRBV14|.
TGTGCCAGCAGTCACTCGCGTGGGGGGGCACGATATAATGAGCAGTTCTTC
CASSHSRGGARYNEQFF
>TRBJ1-2|TRBV7-9|.
TGTGCCAGCAGCGAGACGGACCCCTATTATGGCTACACCTTC
CASSETDPYYGYTF
>TRBJ1-1|TRBV12-3/TRBV12-4|.
TGTGCCAGCAGTTTAGGGATAACCCCGGAAGCTTTCTTT
CASSLGITPEAFF
>TRBJ2-3|TRBV18|TRBD2
TGTGCCAGCTCACCAACTAGCGGGGGGTACACAGATACGCAGTATTTT
CASSPTSGGYTDTQYF